The rows below give T cell receptor beta chains drawn from one sample of a study of regulatory T cells in long-lasting Graves disease. Using its own MiXCR run on the multiplex PCR reads, TCRdb lists one record per CDR3 protein. The sample contains under 800,000 distinct CDR3 sequences, roughly 15% of which appear only once. These data also formed part of another study, on T cells in Graves' hyperthyroidism and ophthalmopathy.

Material: peripheral blood mononuclear cells (PBMCs), obtained at new diagnosis, from a patient treated with antithyroid drugs. The source is a woman in her twenties or thirties with Graves disease. Both conserved end residues are part of each CDR3. The D gene is left open where the match is weak. Not all rows give a size; the values are once, few, many and, for expanded clones, a class.

j_call,v_call,clone_size,d_call,cdr3_nt,cdr3_aa
TRBJ2-1,TRBV6-6,NA,TRBD2,TGTGCCAGCAGTTACTCGACTAGCGCAATATACAATGAGCAGTTCTTC,CASSYSTSAIYNEQFF
TRBJ1-6,TRBV18,few,NA,TGTGCCAGCTCACTGCCGGATAAATCCCTCCACTTT,CASSLPDKSLHF
TRBJ1-5,TRBV20-1,many,NA,TGCAGTGCTAGAGTGGGCTCCTGGGTACAGCCCCAGCATTTT,CSARVGSWVQPQHF
TRBJ2-2,TRBV7-2,NA,NA,TGTGCCAGCAGCTTACGACTAGAAAACACCGGGGAGCTGTTTTTT,CASSLRLENTGELFF
TRBJ1-2,TRBV12-3/TRBV12-4,many,NA,TGTGCCAGCAGCCTCGAGGAGCTCTATGGCTACACCTTC,CASSLEELYGYTF
TRBJ2-7,TRBV20-1,NA,TRBD1,TGCAGTGCTAGAGCGACAGGGGGGGCCTACGAGCAGTACTTC,CSARATGGAYEQYF
TRBJ2-1,TRBV24-1,many,TRBD2,TGTGCCACCAGTGAGACGACTAGCGGGTGGTTCTTC,CATSETTSGWFF
TRBJ2-3,TRBV5-1,few,TRBD2,TGTGCCAGCAGCTTGGGAGGGCTAGCGGGACCAGATACGCAGTATTTT,CASSLGGLAGPDTQYF
TRBJ2-7,TRBV28,NA,TRBD1,TGTGCCAGCATGATTTCGGGGACAGGGTCTGACGAGCAGTACTTC,CASMISGTGSDEQYF
TRBJ2-1,TRBV20-1,NA,TRBD2,TGCAGTGCTAGTTTTCGGGGGGGCCGCAATGAGCAGTTCTTC,CSASFRGGRNEQFF
TRBJ1-6,TRBV9,few,TRBD1,TGTGCCAGCAGCTCCCGGACAGGGCTTAATTCACCCCTCCACTTT,CASSSRTGLNSPLHF
TRBJ2-3,TRBV7-9,NA,NA,TGTGCCAGCAGCTTATCAATATCTAGCACAGATACGCAGTATTTT,CASSLSISSTDTQYF
TRBJ1-1,TRBV6-1,many,NA,TGTGCCAGCAGTGATATGGCGCCGGGAGCTTTCTTT,CASSDMAPGAFF
TRBJ1-2,TRBV6-2/TRBV6-3,few,NA,TGTGCCGGCAGTTCTACAGGGCCCCGGGGCTACACCTTC,CAGSSTGPRGYTF
TRBJ1-1,TRBV6-5,many,NA,TGTGCCAGCAGTTACTCCCTGGTCCGAGTTCGCGAAGCTTTCTTT,CASSYSLVRVREAFF
TRBJ2-3,TRBV25-1,few,NA,TGTGCCAGCAGCCCCCGAAGGAACACAGATACGCAGTATTTT,CASSPRRNTDTQYF
TRBJ1-5,TRBV27,few,TRBD1,TGTGCCAGCAGGACGTTCGCCGGACAGGGCCGAAGTCAGCCCCAGCATTTT,CASRTFAGQGRSQPQHF
TRBJ2-7,TRBV29-1,NA,TRBD2,TGCAGCGTCGTTGAACTCGGGGGGACTACCTACGAGCAGTACTTC,CSVVELGGTTYEQYF
TRBJ1-5,TRBV28,few,NA,TGTGCCAGCAGGCCCGACGGGGGCTATAGCAATCAGCCCCAGCATTTT,CASRPDGGYSNQPQHF
TRBJ2-5,TRBV12-3/TRBV12-4,many,NA,TGTGCCAGCAGTTCCCACAGGGCCGAAGAGACCCAGTACTTC,CASSSHRAEETQYF
TRBJ1-1,TRBV9,NA,NA,TGTGCCAGCGACCCTCAGGGGCTGAACACTGAAGCTTTCTTT,CASDPQGLNTEAFF
TRBJ2-7,TRBV3-1,NA,TRBD2,TGTGCCAGCAGCCAAGTAAGCGGGGGGGCTTACGAGCAGTACTTC,CASSQVSGGAYEQYF
TRBJ1-1,TRBV3-1,many,NA,TGTGCCAGCAGCGCTACTACTCGGCCGAACACTGAAGCTTTCTTT,CASSATTRPNTEAFF
TRBJ1-4,TRBV12-3/TRBV12-4,many,NA,TGTGCCACCGGGGAGGGGCCCGCAACTAATGAAAAACTGTTTTTT,CATGEGPATNEKLFF
TRBJ2-5,TRBV28,NA,NA,TGTGCCAGCAGCCAAGGGGACAATAAACAAGAGACCCAGTACTTC,CASSQGDNKQETQYF